This note documents a single TCR beta chain sequence. Methods used by the authors: Researchers report that nucleated cell counts were estimated from reference gene primer amplification. Repertoires were generated with immunoSEQ multiplex PCR, while TCRdb's copy carries only in-frame clones and drops some. V, J and clone size are those of that table, while D and trimming were read from the DNA. The sample contains some 150,000 clones, 89% of which appear only once. The data belong to a study of blood T cell repertoires in COVID-19. The study drew participants aged about 18 to 89 years from approximately 25 US areas. Input material: PBMCs or T cells enriched from blood (not recorded which). This receptor was obtained from a woman between 18 and 29 years old who had recovered from COVID-19.

The CDR3 loop is CAWSPNRGNEQFF. CDR3 nucleotides: TGTGCCTGGAGTCCCAACAGGGGCAATGAGCAGTTCTTC. The chain couples TRBV30 to TRBJ2-1, with 7 bases identical to TRBD1. The germline CDR1 and CDR2 sequences are GTSNPN and SVGIG (reference sequence). The V and J ends lost 2 bases and 6 bases, in that order; junction bases with no gene match: 4. This CDR3 is 13 amino acids long.